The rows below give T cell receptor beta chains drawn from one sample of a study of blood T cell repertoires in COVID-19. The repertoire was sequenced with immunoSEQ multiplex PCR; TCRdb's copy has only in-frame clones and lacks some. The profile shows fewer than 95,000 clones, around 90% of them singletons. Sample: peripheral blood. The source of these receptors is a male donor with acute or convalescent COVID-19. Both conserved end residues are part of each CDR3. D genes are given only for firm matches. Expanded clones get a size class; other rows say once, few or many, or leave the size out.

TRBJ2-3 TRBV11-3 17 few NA TGTGCCAGCAGCTTAAGGCGGGGCCCCCTCCAAACAGATACGCAGTATTTT CASSLRRGPLQTDTQYF
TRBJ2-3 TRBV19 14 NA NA TGTGCCAGTACCCGAGGGGGTGGGGCAGATACGCAGTATTTT CASTRGGGADTQYF
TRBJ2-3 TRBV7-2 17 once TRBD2 TGTGCCAGCAGCTTACAAAGCGGGGGATCTAGCACAGATACGCAGTATTTT CASSLQSGGSSTDTQYF
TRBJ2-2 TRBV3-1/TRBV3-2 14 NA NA TGTGCCAGCAGCCAGAGGCAGCACACCGGGGAGCTGTTTTTT CASSQRQHTGELFF
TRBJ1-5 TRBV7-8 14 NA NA TGTGCCAGCACGGGGGACCTCGGCAATCAGCCCCAGCATTTT CASTGDLGNQPQHF
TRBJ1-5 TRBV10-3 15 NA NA TGTGCCATCAGTGAGTCCGGGGGTAATCGTCAGCCCCAGCATTTT CAISESGGNRQPQHF
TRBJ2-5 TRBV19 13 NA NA TGTGCCAGTAGTAGCGGCTCCCAGGAGACCCAGTACTTC CASSSGSQETQYF
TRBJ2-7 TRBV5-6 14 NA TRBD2 TGTGCCAGCAGCTATAGCGGGGGTGTGTACGAGCAGTACTTC CASSYSGGVYEQYF
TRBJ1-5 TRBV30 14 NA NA TGTGCCTGGAGTTCCCTTAGAAGCAATCAGCCCCAGCATTTT CAWSSLRSNQPQHF
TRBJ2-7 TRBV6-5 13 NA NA TGTGCCAGCAGACCCTCCGCGGGCTACGAGCAGTACTTC CASRPSAGYEQYF
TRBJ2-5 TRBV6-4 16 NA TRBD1 TGTGCCAGCAGCGAGCGCGGGGACAGGGGGATTGAGACCCAGTACTTC CASSERGDRGIETQYF
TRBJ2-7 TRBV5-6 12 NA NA TGTGCCAGCAGCTTTCAGGGCCACGAGCAGTACTTC CASSFQGHEQYF
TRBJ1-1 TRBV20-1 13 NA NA TGCAGTGCTAGTGATCGGGGTTTGACTGAAGCTTTCTTT CSASDRGLTEAFF
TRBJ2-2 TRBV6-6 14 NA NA TGTGCCAGCAGTGCCCTCAGTTTCACCGGGGAGCTGTTTTTT CASSALSFTGELFF
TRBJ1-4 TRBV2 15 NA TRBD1 TGTGCCAGCAGGGGGGGACAGATAACCCAAGAAAAACTGTTTTTT CASRGGQITQEKLFF
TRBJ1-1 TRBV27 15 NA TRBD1 TGTGCCAGCAGTTTATTGGGGCAGGGGGGACGTGAAGCTTTCTTT CASSLLGQGGREAFF
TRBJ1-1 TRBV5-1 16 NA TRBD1 TGCGCCAGCAGCGGGGCCGGGACAGGCGTGAACACTGAAGCTTTCTTT CASSGAGTGVNTEAFF
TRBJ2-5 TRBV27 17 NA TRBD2 TGTGCCAGCAGACACTCCTCTAGCGGGGGGCCGGAGGAGACCCAGTACTTC CASRHSSSGGPEETQYF
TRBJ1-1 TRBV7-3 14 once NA TGTGCCAGCAGCCTATCTGAGGGGAACACTGAAGCTTTCTTT CASSLSEGNTEAFF
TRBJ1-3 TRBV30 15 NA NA TGTGCCTGGAGTGGAGCCGGAGAGGTTGGAAACACCATATATTTT CAWSGAGEVGNTIYF
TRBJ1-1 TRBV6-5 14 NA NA TGTGCCAGCAGCTACGACAGCTTGAACACTGAAGCTTTCTTT CASSYDSLNTEAFF
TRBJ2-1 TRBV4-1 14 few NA TGCGCCAGCAGCCAAGATATTCGGGGAAATGAGCAGTTCTTC CASSQDIRGNEQFF
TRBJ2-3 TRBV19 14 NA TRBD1 TGTGCCAGTACCACAGGACAGGGCACAGATACGCAGTATTTT CASTTGQGTDTQYF
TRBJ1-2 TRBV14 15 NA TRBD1 TGTGCCAGCAGCCTCAGACAGGGTCCGGTGCAGGGCTACACCTTC CASSLRQGPVQGYTF
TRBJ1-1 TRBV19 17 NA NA TGTGCCAGTAGTATAAGGGGCCAGGCCCTGATGAACACTGAAGCTTTCTTT CASSIRGQALMNTEAFF
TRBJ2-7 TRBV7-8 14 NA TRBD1 TGTGCCAGCAGCTTAGGTGGGACAGCCTACGAGCAGTACTTC CASSLGGTAYEQYF
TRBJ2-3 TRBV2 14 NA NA TGTGCCTCCCAGGGGGGCCTATCCACAGATACGCAGTATTTT CASQGGLSTDTQYF
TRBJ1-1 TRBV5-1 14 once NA TGCGCCAGCAGCGCGATGACAGTGAACACTGAAGCTTTCTTT CASSAMTVNTEAFF
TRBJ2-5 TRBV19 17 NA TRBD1 TGTGCCAGTAGTATATATCTCAGGGACAGGGGGCAAGAGACCCAGTACTTC CASSIYLRDRGQETQYF
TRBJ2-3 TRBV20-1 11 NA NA TGCAGTGGACAGCGCACAGATACGCAGTATTTT CSGQRTDTQYF
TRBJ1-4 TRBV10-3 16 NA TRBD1 TGTGCCATCAGTCAGGACAGGTCCGGACTTGGCGAAAAACTGTTTTTT CAISQDRSGLGEKLFF
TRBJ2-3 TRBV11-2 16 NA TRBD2 TGTGCCAGCAGCGCGGGACTAGCGGGGGGCACAGATACGCAGTATTTT CASSAGLAGGTDTQYF
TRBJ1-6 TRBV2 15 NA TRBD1 TGTGCCAGCAGTTACCGGGACAGTAATAATTCACCCCTCCACTTT CASSYRDSNNSPLHF
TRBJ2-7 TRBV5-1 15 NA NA TGCGCCAGCAGCTTACAGGGTTTGCGGTTTGACGAGCAGTACTTC CASSLQGLRFDEQYF
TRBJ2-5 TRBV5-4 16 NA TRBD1 TGTGCCAGCAGCTCGGGGACAGATTCTAACCAAGAGACCCAGTACTTC CASSSGTDSNQETQYF
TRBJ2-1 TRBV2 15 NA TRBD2 TGTGCCAGCAGTTTAGCGGGGGACACTTACAATGAGCAGTTCTTC CASSLAGDTYNEQFF
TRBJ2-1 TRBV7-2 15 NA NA TGTGCCAGCAGCCCGAGAGGCCAGACCGACAATGAGCAGTTCTTC CASSPRGQTDNEQFF
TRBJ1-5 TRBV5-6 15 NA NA TGTGCCAGCAGCTTTAGCCCCGGAGGCAATCAGCCCCAGCATTTT CASSFSPGGNQPQHF
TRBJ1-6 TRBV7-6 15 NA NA TGTGCCAGCAGCATTTCTCCGGGACACCCATCACCCCTCCACTTT CASSISPGHPSPLHF
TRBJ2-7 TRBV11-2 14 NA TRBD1 TGTGCCAGCAGAGTTGGGACAGGGGTCCCCGAGCAGTACTTC CASRVGTGVPEQYF
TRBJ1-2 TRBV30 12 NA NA TGTGCCTGGAGCCTAGGGGACTATGGCTACACCTTC CAWSLGDYGYTF
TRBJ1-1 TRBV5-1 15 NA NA TGCGCCAGCAGCTTGAGCCCAGGGCTCCGTACTGAAGCTTTCTTT CASSLSPGLRTEAFF
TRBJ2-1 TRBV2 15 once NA TGTGCCAGCAGTGTGGGGGGGCCAGGGAAGAATGAGCAGTTCTTC CASSVGGPGKNEQFF